This T cell receptor (beta chain) was recovered during a study of cytomegalovirus exposure and HLA in healthy donors. Study observations and caveats: Other equally common chains were less clonally expanded than HLA-associated TCR beta chains, a later analysis showed. The number of N-insertions in an Asian-associated ancestry cluster was reportedly below the roughly 620-donor mean in a later analysis.

Germline V gives CDR1 SGHRS, CDR2 YFSETQ. CDR3 length: 15 residues. Trimming removed 5 bases from V and 4 bases from J; junction bases left unmatched: 10. This clone was found a few times. Antigen: not known. The PCR had 60 Vbeta and 13 Jbeta primers. Clones were read by immunoSEQ multiplex PCR, and TCRdb kept only the in-frame ones, dropping some. The top ten hold about 3.4% of the sample, which has 150,000 to 200,000 clones, approximately 77% seen once. Sequenced sample: PBMCs. The rearrangement joins TRBV5-1 to TRBJ2-5, with 8 bases that match TRBD2. The receptor was isolated from a man aged 35-49 years in good health and CMV-seropositive. CDR3 loop: CASRLIGGALETQYF. The CDR3 DNA follows: TGCGCCAGCAGACTAATCGGGGGGGCACTAGAGACCCAGTACTTC.